Listed below are T cell receptor beta chains from one sample, sequenced in a study of siplizumab effects on memory and regulatory T cells. This table comes from immunoSEQ multiplex PCR, and its TCRdb copy is limited to in-frame clones, with some not included. The table includes tens of thousands of clones, 91% detected once. What was sequenced was CD8+ T cells sorted from blood. The source is a human donor in good health. CDR3s include the opening cysteine and the closing phenylalanine or tryptophan. A D gene is named only where the DNA matches it firmly. Clone size appears in some rows only: once, few, many, or a class for an expanded clone.

TRBJ1-2 | NA | TRBV5-6 | NA | TGTGCCAGCAGCTTGGGGCAGAGTTTCTATGGCTACACCTTC | CASSLGQSFYGYTF
TRBJ1-2 | few | TRBV10-3 | NA | TGTGCCATCAGTGAGTCTAGGAACTGGCACTTCTACACCTTC | CAISESRNWHFYTF
TRBJ2-7 | NA | TRBV7-9 | NA | TGTGCCAGCAGCGCCTGGGACCTCTCCTACGAGCAGTACTTC | CASSAWDLSYEQYF
TRBJ2-7 | NA | TRBV2 | TRBD2 | TGTGCCAGCAGTGATACAACTAGCGGATACGAGCAGTACTTC | CASSDTTSGYEQYF
TRBJ1-6 | once | TRBV5-6 | TRBD1 | TGTGCCAGCAGCCTCTGGACAGGCCATTCACCCCTCCACTTT | CASSLWTGHSPLHF
TRBJ2-7 | NA | TRBV7-9 | NA | TGTGCCAGCAGCCCGGTCCCTTTAGCGGTCTCCTACGAGCAGTACTTC | CASSPVPLAVSYEQYF
TRBJ2-7 | once | TRBV20-1 | NA | TGCAGTGCTAGGGACATTTACGAGCAGTACTTC | CSARDIYEQYF
TRBJ2-3 | NA | TRBV7-8 | TRBD2 | TGTGCCAGCAGCCCCCATACTAGCGGGAGTAGAGATACGCAGTATTTT | CASSPHTSGSRDTQYF
TRBJ1-1 | NA | TRBV30 | NA | TGTGCCTGGAGTGATGGGAGGGGGACTGAAGCTTTCTTT | CAWSDGRGTEAFF
TRBJ1-2 | NA | TRBV29-1 | NA | TGCAGCGTTGAGTCTGTCTATGGCTACACCTTC | CSVESVYGYTF
TRBJ1-1 | NA | TRBV30 | TRBD1 | TGTGCCTGGGACAGGGGATCTAGTGAAGCTTTCTTT | CAWDRGSSEAFF
TRBJ1-1 | NA | TRBV28 | NA | TGTGCCAGCAGTTTGGGGTTTGGGGGGGAAGCTTTCTTT | CASSLGFGGEAFF
TRBJ1-4 | NA | TRBV7-9 | TRBD1 | TGTGCCAGCAGCCTCCCGGGACAGGGGGCAAATGAAAAACTGTTTTTT | CASSLPGQGANEKLFF
TRBJ1-2 | once | TRBV19 | TRBD1 | TGTGCCAGTAGTCCTGGGACAGGGGGCCCTAACTATGGCTACACCTTC | CASSPGTGGPNYGYTF
TRBJ2-1 | NA | TRBV19 | TRBD2 | TGTGCCAGTAGTTCCGGACTAGCGGGAAGAGAGCAGTTCTTC | CASSSGLAGREQFF
TRBJ2-7 | NA | TRBV7-9 | TRBD1 | TGTGCCAGCAGCTGGACAGGGAAGAACTACGAGCAGTACTTC | CASSWTGKNYEQYF
TRBJ2-1 | NA | TRBV18 | TRBD1 | TGTGCCAGCTCACCGGGACAGGTCTACAATGAGCAGTTCTTC | CASSPGQVYNEQFF
TRBJ1-1 | NA | TRBV19 | NA | TGTGCCAGTAGTAGGGGGAGCACTGAAGCTTTCTTT | CASSRGSTEAFF
TRBJ2-7 | NA | TRBV7-9 | TRBD1 | TGTGCCAGCAGGCCCTTTGATGGGACAGGGGATCTGGGGCAGTACTTC | CASRPFDGTGDLGQYF
TRBJ2-7 | NA | TRBV27 | NA | TGTGCCAGCAGCCGTGACACAACCTACGAGCAGTACTTC | CASSRDTTYEQYF
TRBJ2-1 | NA | TRBV5-1 | TRBD2 | TGCGCCAGCGGACTAGCGGGTTACAATGAGCAGTTCTTC | CASGLAGYNEQFF
TRBJ2-1 | NA | TRBV4-1 | NA | TGCGCCAGCAGCCATCTTGTCTACAATGAGCAGTTCTTC | CASSHLVYNEQFF
TRBJ2-1 | NA | TRBV5-1 | TRBD2 | TGCGCCAGCAGCGAACTAGCGGGCAACAATGAGCAGTTCTTC | CASSELAGNNEQFF
TRBJ2-7 | NA | TRBV6-5 | NA | TGTGCCAGCAGTTTCCAGGGAGATCACTACGAGCAGTACTTC | CASSFQGDHYEQYF
TRBJ1-5 | NA | TRBV5-6 | NA | TGTGCCAGCAGCTTGGCCGGAAGGTATAGCAATCAGCCCCAGCATTTT | CASSLAGRYSNQPQHF
TRBJ2-7 | NA | TRBV14 | TRBD2 | TGTGCCAGCAGCGACCGGGGGGGAGGATACTACGAGCAGTACTTC | CASSDRGGGYYEQYF
TRBJ1-1 | NA | TRBV7-6 | NA | TGTGCCAGCAGCTTAGGTGGGGGGTACACTGAAGCTTTCTTT | CASSLGGGYTEAFF
TRBJ2-6 | NA | TRBV7-9 | NA | TGTGCCAGCAGCCCCTTAGAGGCCAACGTCCTGACTTTC | CASSPLEANVLTF
TRBJ2-3 | NA | TRBV14 | NA | TGTGCCAGCAGCCACCCTAGGTTTCCAGATACGCAGTATTTT | CASSHPRFPDTQYF